Following are 14 T cell receptor beta chains from one sample sequenced in a study of cytomegalovirus exposure and HLA in healthy donors (dated by TCRdb to between 2016 and 2019). The library was obtained by the immunoSEQ multiplex PCR assay. For the multiplex PCR, a mixture combining 60 forward primers for TCR Vbeta segments and 13 reverse primers for TCR Jbeta segments was used. TCRdb re-hosts the immuneACCESS table, in-frame sequences only. Its copies lack some clones; in the studies checked, an unresolved V gene accounts for under half of them, and the cause for the rest is not known. The sample has 160,000 or so clones on record, about three quarters of them singletons. The top ten hold 3% to 3.5% of the sample. The sample taken for sequencing was PBMCs. The origin of the receptors is a woman in her 40s in good health and CMV-seronegative.

V gene TRBV19 combines with J gene TRBJ1-1, with 11 bases matching TRBD1. The CDR3 consists of 15 residues. J was trimmed by 3 bases and V by 3 bases; bases with no gene match: 3. Germline V CDR1 and CDR2: LNHDA, SQIVND (reference sequence). DNA for the CDR3: TGTGCCAGTAGTATGGGGACAGGGGGAGACACTGAAGCTTTCTTT. It specifies CASSMGTGGDTEAFF.

In this sample, this clone turned up a few times. The rearrangement joins TRBV5-4 to TRBJ1-1; a possible D gene is TRBD1 (6 bases). The CDR3 has 15 amino acids. Looked up from germline, CDR1 is SGHNT and CDR2 is YYREEE (reference sequence). Trimming stripped 2 bases from V and 5 bases from J, with 16 bases between. The CDR3 DNA is TGTGCCAGCAGCTTTGGGAATAAGGGGGGGACTGAAGCTTTCTTT. Translated: CASSFGNKGGTEAFF.

The V gene is TRBV4-1, the J gene TRBJ2-4; possible D gene TRBD1, 6 bases. This CDR3 region has 16 residues. V gave up 0 bases and J gave up 3 bases, with 12 bases separating them. CDR1 is MGHRA and CDR2 is YSYEKL in the germline V gene. As DNA, the CDR3 is TGCGCCAGCAGCCAAGAGGGGACATTGGGCAAAAACATTCAGTACTTC. Its translation: CASSQEGTLGKNIQYF.

This chain connects TRBV7-2 to TRBJ1-3, with D unresolved. Germline V CDR1 and CDR2: SGHTA, FQGNSA. Trimming took 5 bases from V and 2 from J, leaving 10 bases between them. CDR3 length: 14 residues. CDR3 amino acids: CASSPNFAGNTIYF. CDR3 nucleotide sequence: TGTGCCAGCAGCCCTAACTTTGCTGGAAACACCATATATTTT.

CDR3 coding DNA: TGTGCCAGCAGCTTAGCCCCTAGCGGGGGGGCCGGGGAGCTGTTTTTT. Translating it yields CASSLAPSGGAGELFF. The genes are TRBV7-9 and TRBJ2-2, with TRBD2 matching 12 bases. Per germline, CDR1 SEHNR and CDR2 FQNEAQ (reference sequence). The junction had 2 bases not matched to a gene; V was cut back by 0 bases and J by 6 bases. This CDR3 is 16 amino acids long. The full variable domain, in which reference TRBV7-9 and TRBJ2-2 provide the parts outside the CDR3, is DTGVSQNPRHKITKRGQNVTFRCDPISEHNRLYWYRQTLGQGPEFLTYFQNEAQLEKSRLLSDRFSAERPKGSFSTLEIQRTEQGDSAMYLCASSLAPSGGAGELFFGEGSRLTVL.

The V and J genes are TRBV28 and TRBJ1-6; TRBD1 matches at 9 bases. The CDR3 has 14 residues. With 11 bases clipped from V and 9 bases from J, the junction kept 11 bases outside the gene matches. In germline, CDR1 is MDHEN, CDR2 SYDVKM. The CDR3: CAGAGQGNSSPLHF. CDR3 DNA: TGTGCCGGAGCGGGACAGGGAAATTCTTCACCCCTCCACTTT.

This chain links TRBV5-1 with TRBJ1-2; 7 nucleotides align to TRBD1. V shed 5 bases and J 0 bases; nucleotides not matched to a gene: 10. Germline CDR1 reads SGHRS; CDR2 reads YFSETQ. This CDR3 has 16 residues. CDR3 sequence (DNA): TGCGCCAGCAGGCTAACCGGGACAGACCCTAACTATGGCTACACCTTC. Translating it yields CASRLTGTDPNYGYTF.

The rearrangement uses TRBV28 and TRBJ1-4; unclear D gene. Trimming cost V 3 bases and J 5 bases, with 13 bases left between them. CDR1 and CDR2 from the germline V gene are MDHEN and SYDVKM. There are 15 residues in the CDR3. The CDR3 region is CASSFGDSRNEKLFF. The CDR3 DNA reads as TGTGCCAGCAGTTTCGGGGATTCAAGAAATGAAAAACTGTTTTTT.

The genes are TRBV7-7 and TRBJ1-4; tentative D call: TRBD1 (6 bases). V lost 3 bases to trimming and J lost 5 bases, with 10 bases between them. CDR3 length: 14 residues. Per germline, CDR1 SSHAT and CDR2 FNYEAQ (reference sequence). CDR3 DNA: TGTGCCAGCAGCTTCCGGACAGTGAATGAAAAACTGTTTTTT. Translation gives CASSFRTVNEKLFF.

The V and J genes are TRBV4-1 and TRBJ2-5; 8 bases map to TRBD1. The J call may be incorrect, as the DNA end agrees better with TRBJ2-7. The CDR3 contains 14 residues. CDR1 and CDR2 (germline): MGHRA, YSYEKL. The DNA for the CDR3 is TGCGCCAGCAGGCCTTCGACAGGGGTCTACGAGCAGTACTTC. This translates into CASRPSTGVYEQYF.

This clone was seen more than once but under ten times. The rearrangement joins TRBV7-2 to TRBJ1-6; D perhaps matches TRBD1 (5 bases). Deletions cut 7 bases from V and 7 bases from J, with 11 bases between. CDR3 length equals 13 residues. CDR1 and CDR2 from the germline V gene are SGHTA and FQGNSA. The CDR3 is CASTLYRNSPLHF. The CDR3 coding sequence is TGTGCCAGCACCCTTTACAGGAATTCACCCCTCCACTTT. The whole variable domain, filled in from reference TRBV7-2 and TRBJ1-6, reads GAGVSQSPSNKVTEKGKDVELRCDPISGHTALYWYRQSLGQGLEFLIYFQGNSAPDKSGLPSDRFSAERTGGSVSTLTIQRTQQEDSAVYLCASTLYRNSPLHFGNGTRLTVT.

The V and J genes are TRBV5-1 and TRBJ2-3, with 8 positions matching TRBD2. The CDR3 sequence is 14 residues long. With V trimmed by 5 bases and J by 2 bases, 4 bases remained unmatched. Germline V gene lookup returns CDR1 SGHRS and CDR2 YFSETQ. Here the CDR3 reads CASRPGGVTDTQYF. DNA for the CDR3: TGCGCCAGCAGACCCGGGGGGGTCACAGATACGCAGTATTTT.

For the CDR3, the DNA is TGTGCCAGCAGCACGTGGGACAGCGGTTGGTATGGCTACACCTTC. Translating gives CASSTWDSGWYGYTF. This rearrangement joins TRBV5-8 to TRBJ1-2, with TRBD1 matching 7 bases. Germline CDR1 reads SGHTS; CDR2 reads YDEGEE. After removal of 4 bases from V and 5 bases from J, the junction contained 11 bases not matched to a gene. The CDR3 is 15 residues long.

The V call is TRBV11-2, the J call TRBJ2-3, with D maybe TRBD1 (5 bases). Germline CDR1 reads SGHAT; CDR2 reads FQNNGV. The V end was cut by 3 bases, the J end by 0 bases, with 13 bases between. The CDR3 loop spans 16 amino acids. As DNA, the CDR3 is TGTGCCAGCAGCTTCCCAGGGTTTCCTAGCACAGATACGCAGTATTTT. Protein sequence: CASSFPGFPSTDTQYF.